A single sample is the source of the 16 T cell receptor beta chains below, sequenced in a study of T cell responses to AZD1222 COVID-19 vaccine. Clones were read by immunoSEQ multiplex PCR, and TCRdb kept only the in-frame ones, dropping some. The sample holds over 45,000 clones, about 74% seen once. The source material was peripheral blood, sampled on day 0 of AZD1222 vaccination. Receptors originate from an adult in good health.

The V and J genes are TRBV7-2 and TRBJ2-1; D might be TRBD1 (6 bases). CDR1 and CDR2 (germline): SGHTA, FQGNSA. V shed 4 bases and J shed 5 bases, with 18 bases lying between them. The CDR3 is 16 amino acids. The CDR3 region is CASSSRDIGGHNEQFF. CDR3 in DNA: TGTGCCAGCAGCTCCCGGGACATAGGAGGCCACAATGAGCAGTTCTTC.

J is TRBJ2-7 and V is TRBV6-5; D is perhaps TRBD1 (5 bases). The CDR3 extends over 11 amino acids. Trimming removed 6 bases at V and 7 bases at J, with 10 bases between. Germline-derived CDR1 and CDR2 are MNHEY and SVGAGI. The CDR3 DNA follows: TGTGCCAGCAGGGACCGGACAGAGCAGTACGTC. The encoded protein is CASRDRTEQYV.

This clone occurred a few times. The chain has TRBV19 and TRBJ1-5, with D possibly being TRBD1 (6 bases). This CDR3 contains 14 residues. CDR1 is LNHDA and CDR2 is SQIVND in the germline V gene (reference sequence). The germline V and J ends were trimmed by 5 bases and 6 bases, with 14 bases remaining between them. The CDR3 bases are TGTGCCAGTAGTGGGTCGGCGGGGGCTCAGCCCCAGCATTTT. This gives the protein CASSGSAGAQPQHF. The whole variable domain, remainder taken from reference TRBV19 and TRBJ1-5, is DGGITQSPKYLFRKEGQNVTLSCEQNLNHDAMYWYRQDPGQGLRLIYYSQIVNDFQKGDIAEGYSVSREKKESFPLTVTSAQKNPTAFYLCASSGSAGAQPQHFGDGTRLSIL.

This chain connects TRBV27 to TRBJ2-6; 12 bases are shared with TRBD1. Germline V CDR1 and CDR2: MNHEY, SMNVEV (reference sequence). The CDR3 has 18 residues. The V gene end was trimmed by 3 bases and the J gene end by 4 bases; junction bases not matched to a gene: 7. CDR3 sequence (DNA): TGTGCCAGCAGTTTTCTGGGACAGGGGGCTTCGGGGGCCAACGTCCTGACTTTC. Protein sequence: CASSFLGQGASGANVLTF.

As DNA, the CDR3 is TGCAGCGTTTTACGGACAGGTCCAGAGACCCAGTACTTC. Translating gives CSVLRTGPETQYF. The genes are TRBV29-1 and TRBJ2-5; 7 bases fit TRBD1. Germline CDR1 reads SQVTM; CDR2 reads ANQGSEA. This CDR3 comprises 13 residues. V gave up 5 bases and J gave up 4 bases; unmatched junction bases: 7.

The genes are TRBV5-1 and TRBJ2-2; a possible D gene is TRBD2 (5 bases). Germline-derived CDR1 and CDR2 are SGHRS and YFSETQ. The V gene lost 1 base and the J gene lost 5 bases, with 6 bases spanning the gap. The CDR3 is made up of 13 amino acids. The CDR3 reads CASSLTRTGELFF. The CDR3 DNA follows: TGCGCCAGCAGCTTGACTAGGACCGGGGAGCTGTTTTTT. The full variable domain, rest sourced from reference TRBV5-1 and TRBJ2-2, is KAGVTQTPRYLIKTRGQQVTLSCSPISGHRSVSWYQQTPGQGLQFLFEYFSETQRNKGNFPGRFSGRQFSNSRSEMNVSTLELGDSALYLCASSLTRTGELFFGEGSRLTVL.

This chain joins TRBV7-2 and TRBJ2-3, with TRBD2 identical over 13 bases. CDR1 and CDR2 (germline): SGHTA, FQGNSA. After removal of 5 bases from V and 1 base from J, the junction contained 3 bases not matched to a gene. CDR3 length: 16 residues. The CDR3 bases are TGTGCCAGCAGCCCACTAGCGGGAGGGCGCACAGATACGCAGTATTTT. This translates into CASSPLAGGRTDTQYF.

The V call is TRBV19, the J call TRBJ2-3; the match to TRBD2 covers 13 bases. The trim removed 4 bases at V and 1 base at J, leaving 5 bases unmatched. The germline gives CDR1 LNHDA, CDR2 SQIVND (reference sequence). The CDR3 consists of 17 residues. CDR3 nucleotide sequence: TGTGCCAGTAGTACCGGACTAGCGGGAGTTGGCACAGATACGCAGTATTTT. This gives the protein CASSTGLAGVGTDTQYF.

J is TRBJ2-1 and V is TRBV6-5; 8 bases are shared with TRBD1. The V gene end was trimmed by 8 bases and the J gene end by 8 bases; junction bases not matched to a gene: 8. CDR3 length equals 13 residues. Germline CDR1 MNHEY, CDR2 SVGAGI. CDR3 sequence: CASRTQGGDEQFF. The CDR3, as DNA: TGTGCCAGCCGAACACAGGGGGGCGATGAGCAGTTCTTC.

The chain couples TRBV7-2 to TRBJ1-5, with TRBD1 identical over 9 bases. J was trimmed by 7 bases and V by 5 bases; bases with no gene match: 6. The CDR3 has 14 amino acids. CDR1 is SGHTA, CDR2 FQGNSA, per germline. The CDR3, as DNA: TGTGCCAGCAGCACCGGACAGGGGCGACAGCCCCAGCATTTT. Translating it yields CASSTGQGRQPQHF.

This clone was seen only once. This chain uses TRBV5-6 with TRBJ2-1; 8 bases map to TRBD1. The germline V gene has CDR1 SGHDT and CDR2 YYEEEE. Trimming cost V 4 bases and J 0 bases; bases outside gene matches: 12. The CDR3 spans 18 residues. CDR3 residues: CASSHTTGGPSSYNEQFF. The CDR3 DNA follows: TGTGCCAGCAGCCACACTACAGGGGGACCTAGCTCCTACAATGAGCAGTTCTTC.

V usage is TRBV7-9 and J usage is TRBJ1-1; no reliable D call. CDR3 length: 13 residues. Germline V lookup: CDR1 SEHNR, CDR2 FQNEAQ (reference sequence). The V gene lost 1 base and the J gene lost 7 bases, with 10 bases spanning the gap. The CDR3 DNA follows: TGTGCCAGCAGCTTAGAGGCAGCTCTTGAAGCTTTCTTT. Protein sequence: CASSLEAALEAFF.

This rearrangement joins TRBV24-1 to TRBJ2-5; perhaps D is TRBD1 or TRBD2 (6 bases each). The CDR3 is made up of 14 amino acids. Looked up from germline, CDR1 is KGHDR and CDR2 is SFDVKD. The V and J ends lost 1 base and 4 bases respectively, with 9 bases between them. The CDR3 region has the DNA TGTGCCACCAGTGATTTCAGGGGAGGAGAGACCCAGTACTTC. The encoded protein is CATSDFRGGETQYF.

By proportion, this clone is medium-sized (0.01 to 0.1%). J is TRBJ1-4 and V is TRBV12-3 or TRBV12-4; 9 bases align to TRBD1. V dropped 7 bases and J dropped 10; count of bases not matched to a gene: 7. There are 13 residues in the CDR3. CDR3 in amino acids: CASTKTGGRKLFF. CDR3 coding DNA: TGTGCCAGCACAAAGACAGGGGGAAGAAAACTGTTTTTT.

The chain couples TRBV11-2 to TRBJ2-1; D may be TRBD1 (5 bases). The germline gives CDR1 SGHAT, CDR2 FQNNGV. The CDR3 is 15 residues long. Trimming took off 1 base at V and 7 bases at J, with 14 bases between the two ends. CDR3 nucleotide sequence: TGTGCCAGCAGCTTAGTTGCAGGGTTTAGTAATGAGCAGTTCTTC. This encodes CASSLVAGFSNEQFF.

The chain recombines TRBV9 with TRBJ2-4, with 7 bases lining up with TRBD2. Germline V lookup: CDR1 SGDLS, CDR2 YYNGEE. The CDR3 has 16 residues. The V segment lost 0 bases and the J segment 5 bases; nucleotides outside the gene matches: 8. The CDR3 sequence is CASSVAGGAGENIQYF. The CDR3 DNA reads as TGTGCCAGCAGCGTAGCGGGAGGAGCGGGTGAAAACATTCAGTACTTC.